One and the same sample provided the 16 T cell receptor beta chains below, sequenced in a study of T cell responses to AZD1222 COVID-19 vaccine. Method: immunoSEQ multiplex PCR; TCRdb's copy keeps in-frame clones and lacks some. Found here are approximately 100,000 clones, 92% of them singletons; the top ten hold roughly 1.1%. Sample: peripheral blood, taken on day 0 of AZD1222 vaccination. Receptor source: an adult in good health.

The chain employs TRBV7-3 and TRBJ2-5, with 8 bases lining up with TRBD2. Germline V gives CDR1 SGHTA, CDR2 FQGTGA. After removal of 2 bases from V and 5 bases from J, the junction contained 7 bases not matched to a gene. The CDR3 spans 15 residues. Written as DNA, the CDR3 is TGTGCCAGCAGCTTAGGAATTAGCGGGGTCGAGACCCAGTACTTC. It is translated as CASSLGISGVETQYF.

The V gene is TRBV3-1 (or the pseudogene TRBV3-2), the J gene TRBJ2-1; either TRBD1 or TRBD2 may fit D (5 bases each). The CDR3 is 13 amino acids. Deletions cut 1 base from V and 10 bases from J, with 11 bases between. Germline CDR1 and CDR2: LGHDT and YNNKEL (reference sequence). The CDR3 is CASSQVPGTEQFF. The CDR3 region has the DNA TGTGCCAGCAGCCAAGTTCCAGGGACCGAGCAGTTCTTC.

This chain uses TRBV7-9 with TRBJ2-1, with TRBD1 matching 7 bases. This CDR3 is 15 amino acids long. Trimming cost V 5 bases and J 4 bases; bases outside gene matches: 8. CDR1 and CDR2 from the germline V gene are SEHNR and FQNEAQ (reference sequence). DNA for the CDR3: TGTGCCAGCAGCCCAGGGACAGCCTCATACAATGAGCAGTTCTTC. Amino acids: CASSPGTASYNEQFF.

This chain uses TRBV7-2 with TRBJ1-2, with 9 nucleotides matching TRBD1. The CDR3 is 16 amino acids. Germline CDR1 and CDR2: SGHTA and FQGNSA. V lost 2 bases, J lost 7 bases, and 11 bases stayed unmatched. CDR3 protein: CASSLSGGTGILGYTF. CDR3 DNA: TGTGCCAGCAGCTTAAGTGGAGGGACAGGGATCCTTGGCTACACCTTC.

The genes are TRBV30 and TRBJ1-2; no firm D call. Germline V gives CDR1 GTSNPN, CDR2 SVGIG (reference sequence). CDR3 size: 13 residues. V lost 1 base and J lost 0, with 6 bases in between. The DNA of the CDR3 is TGTGCCTGGAGTGCGGGAGCTAACTATGGCTACACCTTC. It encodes CAWSAGANYGYTF.

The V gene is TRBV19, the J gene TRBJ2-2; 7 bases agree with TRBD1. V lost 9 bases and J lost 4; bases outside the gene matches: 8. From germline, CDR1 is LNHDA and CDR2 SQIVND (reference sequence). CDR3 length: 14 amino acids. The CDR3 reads CASREPGGTGELFF. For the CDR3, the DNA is TGTGCCAGCAGAGAACCAGGGGGCACCGGGGAGCTGTTTTTT.

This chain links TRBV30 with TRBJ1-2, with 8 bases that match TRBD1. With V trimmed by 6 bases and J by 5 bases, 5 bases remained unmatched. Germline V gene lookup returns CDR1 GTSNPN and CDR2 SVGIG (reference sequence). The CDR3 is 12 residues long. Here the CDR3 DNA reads TGTGCCTGCCTACAGGGGGTGTATGGCTACACCTTC. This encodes CACLQGVYGYTF.

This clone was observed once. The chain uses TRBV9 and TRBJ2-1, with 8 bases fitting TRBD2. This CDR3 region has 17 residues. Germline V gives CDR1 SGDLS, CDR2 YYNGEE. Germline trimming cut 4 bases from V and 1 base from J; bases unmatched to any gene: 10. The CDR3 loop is CASSPVIAGNSYNEQFF. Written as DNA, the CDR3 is TGTGCCAGCAGCCCTGTAATAGCGGGAAATTCCTACAATGAGCAGTTCTTC.

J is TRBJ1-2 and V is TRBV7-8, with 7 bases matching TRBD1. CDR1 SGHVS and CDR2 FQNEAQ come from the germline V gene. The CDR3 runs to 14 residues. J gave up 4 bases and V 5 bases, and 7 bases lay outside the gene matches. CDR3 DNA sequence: TGTGCCAGCAGCCCACCCGGACAGGCCTATGGCTACACCTTC. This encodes CASSPPGQAYGYTF.

The CDR3 DNA follows: TGTGCCAGCTCACCACCCAACTCAGGGGCGCGAGGCTACACCTTC. Translating it yields CASSPPNSGARGYTF. The V call is TRBV18, the J call TRBJ1-2; possible D gene TRBD1, 6 bases. Germline CDR1 is KGHSH and CDR2 is LQKENI. Between the trimmed V and J ends, which lost 0 bases and 8 bases, there was a span of 16 bases. The CDR3 consists of 15 residues.

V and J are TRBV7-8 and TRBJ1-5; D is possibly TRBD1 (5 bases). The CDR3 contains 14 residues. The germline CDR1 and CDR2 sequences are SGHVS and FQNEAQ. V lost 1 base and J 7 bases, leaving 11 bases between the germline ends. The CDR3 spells CASSLVGGGQPQHF. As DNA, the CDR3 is TGTGCCAGCAGCTTAGTTGGGGGGGGACAGCCCCAGCATTTT.

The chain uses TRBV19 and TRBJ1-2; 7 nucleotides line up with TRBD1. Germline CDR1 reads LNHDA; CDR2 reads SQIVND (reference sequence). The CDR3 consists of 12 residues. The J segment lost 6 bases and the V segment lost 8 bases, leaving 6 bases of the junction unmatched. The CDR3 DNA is TGTGCCAGTCACACAGGGGTGGATGGCTACACCTTC. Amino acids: CASHTGVDGYTF.

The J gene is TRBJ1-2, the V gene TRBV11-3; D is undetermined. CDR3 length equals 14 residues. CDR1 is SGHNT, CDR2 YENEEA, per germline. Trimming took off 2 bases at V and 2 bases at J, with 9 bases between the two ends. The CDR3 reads CASSLTGKNYGYTF. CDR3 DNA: TGTGCCAGCAGCTTAACGGGGAAGAACTATGGCTACACCTTC. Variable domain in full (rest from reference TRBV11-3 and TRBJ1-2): EAGVVQSPRYKIIEKKQPVAFWCNPISGHNTLYWYLQNLGQGPELLIRYENEEAVDDSQLPKDRFSAERLKGVDSTLKIQPAELGDSAVYLCASSLTGKNYGYTFGSGTRLTVV.

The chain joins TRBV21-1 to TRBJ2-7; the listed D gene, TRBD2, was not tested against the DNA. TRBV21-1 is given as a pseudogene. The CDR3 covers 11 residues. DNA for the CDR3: TGTGCCAGCAACCTCGGCTACGAGCAGTACTTC. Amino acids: CASNLGYEQYF.

CDR3 amino acids: CASSLVVSGPGTYNEQFF. The CDR3, as DNA: TGTGCCAGCAGCTTGGTGGTTAGCGGGCCTGGTACCTACAATGAGCAGTTCTTC. The V and J genes are TRBV7-2 and TRBJ2-1, with 7 bases fitting TRBD2. V was pared by 3 bases and J by 2 bases, with 13 bases of the junction left unmatched. There are 18 residues in the CDR3. CDR1 and CDR2 from the germline V gene are SGHTA and FQGNSA. Complete variable domain (other parts from reference TRBV7-2 and TRBJ2-1): GAGVSQSPSNKVTEKGKDVELRCDPISGHTALYWYRQSLGQGLEFLIYFQGNSAPDKSGLPSDRFSAERTGGSVSTLTIQRTQQEDSAVYLCASSLVVSGPGTYNEQFFGPGTRLTVL.

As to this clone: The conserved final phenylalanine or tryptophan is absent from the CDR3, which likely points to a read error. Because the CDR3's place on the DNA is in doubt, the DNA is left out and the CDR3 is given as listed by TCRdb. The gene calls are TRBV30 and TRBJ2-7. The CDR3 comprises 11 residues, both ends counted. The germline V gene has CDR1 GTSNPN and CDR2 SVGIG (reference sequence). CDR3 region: CAWSNSWQTLI.